This entry lists 24 T cell receptor beta chains sequenced from one sample in a study of shared clonotypes between healthy human individuals (dated by TCRdb to about 2020). The library was prepared using the immunoSEQ multiplex PCR assay. As stored in TCRdb, this immuneACCESS dataset retains in-frame rearrangements with V and J assigned. A fraction of the clones does not appear; measured against another copy, unresolved V genes explain less than half of the discrepancy, and the remainder lacks a known reason. The sample profile shows some 2.1 million clones; 93% of them were found once. Clones ranked in the top ten supply less than 2% of the sample. For the CD8 naive samples, CD45RO-negative cells were positively selected for CCR7, yielding a CD45RA+CCR7+ population from which TemRA cells were excluded. Sequencing input: naive CD8+ T cells from PBMCs. The cell subset or site label here, explained by the study, means: CD45RA+CCR7+. The source is a man between 18 and 35 years old in good health. Some clones in this sample may be carry-over from other donors' samples.

This chain connects TRBV27 to TRBJ1-1; 10 nucleotides agree with TRBD1. CDR3 length: 19 amino acids. The germline V gene has CDR1 MNHEY and CDR2 SMNVEV (reference sequence). Germline trimming cut 5 bases from V and 4 bases from J; bases unmatched to any gene: 19. CDR3 protein: CASSTPRTGGYFGGTEAFF. CDR3 DNA sequence: TGTGCCAGCAGTACACCTCGGACAGGGGGGTACTTTGGGGGCACTGAAGCTTTCTTT.

The chain combines TRBV4-1 with TRBJ2-1, with TRBD2 as a possible D gene (5 bases). Germline V gives CDR1 MGHRA, CDR2 YSYEKL. Trimming took off 1 base at V and 2 bases at J, with 9 bases between the two ends. This CDR3 contains 15 residues. The CDR3 coding sequence is TGCGCCAGCAGCCAAGGTATGGGAGCCTACAATGAGCAGTTCTTC. Protein: CASSQGMGAYNEQFF.

As for this clone: This specimen includes other DNA sequences encoding the same CDR3. The rearrangement links TRBV7-9 to TRBJ2-1; D ambiguous. The germline V gene has CDR1 SEHNR and CDR2 FQNEAQ (reference sequence). V shed 2 bases and J shed 6 bases, with 5 bases lying between them. The CDR3 extends over 12 amino acids. The CDR3 is CASSLKSNEQFF. The CDR3 region has the DNA TGTGCCAGCAGCTTAAAGTCCAATGAGCAGTTCTTC.

The rearrangement uses TRBV6-1 and TRBJ2-5; D may be TRBD2 (5 bases). The CDR3 spans 14 residues. CDR1 and CDR2 from the germline V gene are MNHNS and SASEGT. V was clipped by 1 base and J by 3 bases, with 9 bases between them. CDR3 in amino acids: CASSEDWGEETQYF. In nucleotides, the CDR3 is TGTGCCAGCAGTGAAGACTGGGGAGAAGAGACCCAGTACTTC.

The V call is TRBV7-9, the J call TRBJ2-7, with TRBD1 identical over 8 bases. The CDR3 has 15 residues. The germline gives CDR1 SEHNR, CDR2 FQNEAQ (reference sequence). The trim removed 4 bases at V and 0 bases at J, leaving 5 bases unmatched. The CDR3 protein is CASSSDRASSYEQYF. Written as DNA, the CDR3 is TGTGCCAGCAGCTCGGACAGGGCGAGCTCCTACGAGCAGTACTTC. Looking up the rest from reference TRBV7-9 and TRBJ2-7 gives the full variable domain: DTGVSQNPRHKITKRGQNVTFRCDPISEHNRLYWYRQTLGQGPEFLTYFQNEAQLEKSRLLSDRFSAERPKGSFSTLEIQRTEQGDSAMYLCASSSDRASSYEQYFGPGTRLTVT.

The count of this clone is one. The CDR3 sequence: CASSSRDGLEPQHF. The CDR3 bases are TGTGCCAGCAGTTCACGGGACGGTCTGGAGCCCCAGCATTTT. V and J are TRBV28 and TRBJ1-5, with a possible D match to TRBD1 (5 bases). V dropped 4 bases and J dropped 8 bases, with 15 bases sitting between them. The CDR3 extends over 14 amino acids. Germline CDR1 MDHEN, CDR2 SYDVKM.

The rearrangement joins TRBV29-1 to TRBJ2-7; 7 nucleotides match TRBD1. V lost 5 bases, J lost 6 bases, and 7 bases stayed unmatched. The V gene's germline CDR1 is SQVTM and CDR2 ANQGSEA. This CDR3 comprises 12 residues. In DNA, the CDR3 is TGCAGCGTTATAAACCGACAGGGCGAGCAGTACTTC. This codes for CSVINRQGEQYF.

V gene TRBV11-2 combines with J gene TRBJ1-6, with D hard to call. The germline V gene has CDR1 SGHAT and CDR2 FQNNGV. The CDR3 covers 14 residues. V lost 4 bases and J lost 6, with 10 bases in between. The CDR3 region has the DNA TGTGCCAGCAGCTCGTGGGCCCTTAATTCACCCCTCCACTTT. It specifies CASSSWALNSPLHF. Looking up the rest from reference TRBV11-2 and TRBJ1-6 gives the full variable domain: EAGVAQSPRYKIIEKRQSVAFWCNPISGHATLYWYQQILGQGPKLLIQFQNNGVVDDSQLPKDRFSAERLKGVDSTLKIQPAKLEDSAVYLCASSSWALNSPLHFGNGTRLTVT.

This sequence joins TRBV5-1 and TRBJ1-1; 7 bases align to TRBD1. From germline, CDR1 is SGHRS and CDR2 YFSETQ. V shed 2 bases, J shed 3 bases, and the junction held 7 bases outside the gene matches. The CDR3 is 15 residues long. CDR3 nucleotides: TGCGCCAGCAGCTTAGGCACAGGGGTCGACACTGAAGCTTTCTTT. Translation gives CASSLGTGVDTEAFF. Drawing the rest from reference TRBV5-1 and TRBJ1-1, the complete variable domain is KAGVTQTPRYLIKTRGQQVTLSCSPISGHRSVSWYQQTPGQGLQFLFEYFSETQRNKGNFPGRFSGRQFSNSRSEMNVSTLELGDSALYLCASSLGTGVDTEAFFGQGTRLTVV.

The chain's CDR3 is CATLNRDRDTQYF. The CDR3 nucleotides read TGTGCCACCCTCAACAGGGACAGAGATACGCAGTATTTT. This rearrangement joins TRBV15 to TRBJ2-3; 7 bases line up with TRBD1. V shed 8 bases and J 5 bases; nucleotides not matched to a gene: 7. Germline CDR1 LNHNV, CDR2 YYDKDF (reference sequence). This CDR3 spans 13 amino acids.

The chain links TRBV4-3 to TRBJ2-7; 9 bases align to TRBD1. CDR1 is LGHNA, CDR2 YSLEER, per germline. The CDR3 contains 16 residues. V was pared by 0 bases and J by 3 bases, with 6 bases of the junction left unmatched. The CDR3 reads CASSQDTRQGGYEQYF. CDR3 DNA sequence: TGCGCCAGCAGCCAAGACACCAGACAGGGGGGCTACGAGCAGTACTTC.

The genes are TRBV7-8 and TRBJ2-5, with TRBD1 matching 9 bases. The CDR3 runs 13 residues. The V gene end was trimmed by 4 bases and the J gene end by 4 bases; junction bases not matched to a gene: 1. CDR1 and CDR2 (germline): SGHVS, FQNEAQ. CDR3 protein: CASSSGQGETQYF. The CDR3 DNA reads TGTGCCAGCAGCTCGGGACAGGGAGAGACCCAGTACTTC. Full variable domain (remainder filled in from reference TRBV7-8 and TRBJ2-5): GAGVSQSPRYKVAKRGQDVALRCDPISGHVSLFWYQQALGQGPEFLTYFQNEAQLDKSGLPSDRFFAERPEGSVSTLKIQRTQQEDSAVYLCASSSGQGETQYFGPGTRLLVL.

The table lists this clone with a count of one. V is TRBV19 and J is TRBJ2-1, with 8 positions matching TRBD2. CDR1 is LNHDA and CDR2 is SQIVND in the germline V gene (reference sequence). V trimming: 5 bases; J trimming: 12 bases; junction bases outside the gene matches: 3. The length of the CDR3 is 11 residues. The CDR3 coding sequence is TGTGCCAGTAGTCTTAGCGGGGCGCAGTTCTTC. Translating gives CASSLSGAQFF.

This chain uses TRBV30 with TRBJ2-3, with D uncertain. This CDR3 contains 11 residues. The V end lost 5 bases, the J end lost 3 bases, and 6 bases lay between the germline ends. Per germline, CDR1 GTSNPN and CDR2 SVGIG (reference sequence). CDR3 sequence (DNA): TGTGCCTGGGATACTACAGATACGCAGTATTTT. Amino acid sequence: CAWDTTDTQYF.

This clone has only one observation. This sequence joins TRBV4-1 and TRBJ2-2, with 10 bases identical to TRBD2. Germline CDR1 and CDR2: MGHRA and YSYEKL. V lost 7 bases, J lost 4 bases, and 9 bases stayed unmatched. This CDR3 contains 16 residues. The chain's CDR3 is CASTPEASGSTGELFF. CDR3 DNA sequence: TGCGCCAGCACCCCGGAGGCTAGCGGGAGCACCGGGGAGCTGTTTTTT.

The chain carries TRBV4-1 and TRBJ1-2; D perhaps matches TRBD1 (6 bases). The CDR3 runs 14 residues. Germline CDR1 is MGHRA and CDR2 is YSYEKL. V was trimmed by 1 base and J by 3 bases, leaving 9 bases between them. CDR3 protein: CASSQVRGYYGYTF. The CDR3 nucleotides read TGCGCCAGCAGCCAAGTTAGGGGGTACTATGGCTACACCTTC.

The gene calls are TRBV9 and TRBJ2-1, with 11 bases identical to TRBD2. With 4 bases clipped from V and 9 bases from J, the junction kept 9 bases outside the gene matches. The CDR3 consists of 15 residues. Germline V gene lookup returns CDR1 SGDLS and CDR2 YYNGEE. The CDR3 DNA follows: TGTGCCAGCAGCATATATAGCGGGAGGGCCGGTGAGCAGTTCTTC. As protein: CASSIYSGRAGEQFF.

V usage is TRBV27 and J usage is TRBJ2-7, with D unclear. Trimming left V 2 bases short and J 1 base short, with 9 bases between. Germline V gene sequence: CDR1 MNHEY, CDR2 SMNVEV (reference sequence). The CDR3 has 14 amino acids. Written as DNA, the CDR3 is TGTGCCAGCAGTTTACACGGTCTTTCCTACGAGCAGTACTTC. Translating gives CASSLHGLSYEQYF.

To note about this clone: Other DNA sequences of this sample code for an identical CDR3. This sequence joins TRBV28 and TRBJ1-1; D unclear. The germline V gene encodes CDR1 MDHEN and CDR2 SYDVKM. The length of the CDR3 is 14 residues. V was clipped by 1 base and J by 0 bases, with 6 bases between them. CDR3 DNA sequence: TGTGCCAGCAGTTTATTCGGGCTGAACACTGAAGCTTTCTTT. It translates to CASSLFGLNTEAFF.

V gene TRBV7-8 combines with J gene TRBJ2-1, with 9 nucleotides matching TRBD2. Germline V gives CDR1 SGHVS, CDR2 FQNEAQ. The CDR3 spans 15 residues. The J segment lost 8 bases and the V segment lost 7 bases, leaving 12 bases of the junction unmatched. CDR3 residues: CASNSGGRAFDEQFF. The CDR3 region has the DNA TGTGCCAGCAACTCTGGCGGGAGGGCCTTCGATGAGCAGTTCTTC.

Remarks on this clone: The sample contains more than one DNA sequence encoding this CDR3. The CDR3 bases are TGTGCCAGCAGCCCAACGGGATCGTACGAGCAGTACTTC. It is translated as CASSPTGSYEQYF. The chain is built from TRBV5-6 and TRBJ2-7, with D possibly matching TRBD2 (5 bases). CDR1 and CDR2 (germline): SGHDT, YYEEEE. The length of the CDR3 is 13 residues. V lost 4 bases and J 4 bases, leaving 12 bases between the germline ends.

CDR3 DNA: TGTGCCAGTAGTATACTGCTAGCGGGAGGGAATGATGAGCAGTTCTTC. Residues: CASSILLAGGNDEQFF. The chain carries TRBV19 and TRBJ2-1, with 12 bases aligning to TRBD2. The junction had 7 bases not matched to a gene; V was cut back by 2 bases and J by 8 bases. The CDR3 totals 16 residues. CDR1 LNHDA and CDR2 SQIVND come from the germline V gene (reference sequence).

Here the CDR3 DNA reads TGCGCCAGCAGCTCTGACAGGGTGTTGAACACTGAAGCTTTCTTT. As protein: CASSSDRVLNTEAFF. J is TRBJ1-1 and V is TRBV5-1; 7 nucleotides agree with TRBD1. The CDR3 totals 15 residues. Germline V CDR1 and CDR2: SGHRS, YFSETQ. After removal of 3 bases from V and 0 bases from J, the junction contained 5 bases not matched to a gene.

This clone was found once. The chain is built from TRBV7-9 and TRBJ2-7; no clear D gene. The CDR3 spans 12 residues. Per the germline V gene, CDR1 is SEHNR and CDR2 is FQNEAQ (reference sequence). The V end was cut by 8 bases, the J end by 2 bases, with 10 bases between. This CDR3 is CASAVSTYEQYF. CDR3 sequence (DNA): TGTGCCAGCGCAGTGTCTACCTACGAGCAGTACTTC.